The 5 T cell receptor beta chains below come from one sample, sequenced in a study of CD8+CD57+ T cells in acquired aplastic anemia. Template material for TCR beta VDJ and CDR3 profiling consisted of genomic DNA. TCRdb fed the reads into MiXCR, producing one record per CDR3 protein. The repertoire includes around 140,000 distinct CDR3 sequences, 35% to 50% of them detected once, and 8% to 8.5% sits in the top ten. The sample taken for sequencing was sorted CD4+, CD8+, or CD8+CD57+ T cells (not recorded which) from PBMCs. The receptors here all came from a human donor in good health, serving as a control.

This chain joins TRBV9 and TRBJ1-5, with D maybe TRBD1 (5 bases). The length of the CDR3 is 14 residues. CDR1 SGDLS and CDR2 YYNGEE come from the germline V gene. Deletions cut 4 bases from V and 3 bases from J, with 11 bases between. The CDR3 sequence: CASSPGGYNQPQHF. The DNA of the CDR3 is TGTGCCAGCAGCCCGGGGGGGTACAATCAGCCCCAGCATTTT.

The chain recombines TRBV20-1 with TRBJ1-5; no clear D gene. This CDR3 has 14 residues. Germline V CDR1 and CDR2: DFQATT, SNEGSKA (reference sequence). Trimming removed 6 bases from V and 6 bases from J, with 18 bases in between. The CDR3 nucleotides are TGCAGTGCCAGGAGGTACGGGGATGGTCAGCCCCAGCATTTT. This encodes CSARRYGDGQPQHF.

This chain connects TRBV7-6 to TRBJ2-7; 10 nucleotides line up with TRBD2. The CDR3 length is 16 residues. Per germline, CDR1 SGHVS and CDR2 FNYEAQ. The ends lost 0 bases at V and 6 bases at J; junction bases unmatched: 8. The CDR3 reads CASSLAASGRWGEQYF. DNA of the CDR3: TGTGCCAGCAGCTTAGCGGCTAGCGGGAGATGGGGCGAGCAGTACTTC.

Regarding this clonotype: Just one base apart from a much larger clone, this may be a read error. The chain couples TRBV24-1 to TRBJ1-6, with D perhaps TRBD1 (5 bases). V lost 11 bases to trimming and J lost 10 bases, with 26 bases between them. The CDR3 runs 16 residues. CDR1 and CDR2 (germline): KGHDR, SFDVKD. As DNA, the CDR3 is TGTGCCAGCTCACTCAGCCGGGACGGGGTCAACTCACCCCTCCACTTT. This encodes CASSLSRDGVNSPLHF.

The chain is built from TRBV19 and TRBJ2-5, with TRBD1 matching 8 bases. The V segment lost 6 bases and the J segment 4 bases; nucleotides outside the gene matches: 7. The CDR3 is 14 amino acids. Germline V lookup: CDR1 LNHDA, CDR2 SQIVND (reference sequence). This CDR3 is CASRPTGGTETQYF. For the CDR3, the DNA is TGTGCCAGTAGACCTACAGGGGGAACAGAGACCCAGTACTTC.